One sample yielded the 30 T cell receptor beta chains listed below, sequenced in a study of T cell responses to AZD1222 COVID-19 vaccine. Produced via immunoSEQ multiplex PCR; TCRdb's table is partial and in-frame only. This table has about 92,000 clones, approximately 84% appearing once. Here the sequenced sample was peripheral blood, taken on day 0 of AZD1222 vaccination. These receptors all stem from an adult in good health.

V gene TRBV15 combines with J gene TRBJ1-1; weak D call: TRBD1 (6 bases). There are 15 residues in the CDR3. Trimming removed 3 bases from V and 4 bases from J, with 15 bases in between. Germline CDR1 LNHNV, CDR2 YYDKDF (reference sequence). CDR3 in DNA: TGTGCCACCAGCAGGGGGGGACATCAGGTCACTGAAGCTTTCTTT. Its translation: CATSRGGHQVTEAFF.

In this sample, this clone turned up once. The rearrangement links TRBV6-2 or TRBV6-3 to TRBJ2-5; D is perhaps TRBD1 (5 bases). Trimming cost V 2 bases and J 7 bases, with 11 bases left between them. The CDR3 consists of 13 residues. The germline CDR1 and CDR2 sequences are MNHEY and SVGEGT. CDR3 sequence: CASSYGAAGTQYF. The CDR3 DNA reads TGTGCCAGCAGTTACGGGGCCGCCGGGACCCAGTACTTC.

V is TRBV6-1 and J is TRBJ1-3; TRBD1 is a possible D gene (6 bases). Looked up from germline, CDR1 is MNHNS and CDR2 is SASEGT. Between the trimmed V and J ends, which lost 1 base and 0 bases, there was a span of 13 bases. CDR3 length: 17 residues. CDR3 nucleotide sequence: TGTGCCAGCAGTGAAGGCCGGGACAACTACTCTGGAAACACCATATATTTT. Residues: CASSEGRDNYSGNTIYF.

The chain uses TRBV2 and TRBJ1-6; 8 bases line up with TRBD1. V lost 4 bases and J lost 8; bases outside the gene matches: 4. Germline V gene sequence: CDR1 SNHLY, CDR2 FYNNEI. The CDR3 length is 14 residues. This chain's CDR3 is CASSADRGHSPLHF. As DNA, the CDR3 is TGTGCCAGCAGTGCTGACAGGGGCCATTCACCCCTCCACTTT.

The V and J genes are TRBV7-2 and TRBJ1-2, with a tentative D call TRBD1 (5 bases). This CDR3 spans 15 amino acids. From germline, CDR1 is SGHTA and CDR2 FQGNSA. Trimming pared 2 bases from V and 8 bases from J, leaving 18 bases between. The CDR3 DNA sequence: TGTGCCAGCAGCTTAATTGTGGGAGGGGCTGGAGGCTACACCTTC. Amino acids: CASSLIVGGAGGYTF.

Turning to this clone: A junction end diverges from the germline sequence, so it may reflect a read error. The V gene is TRBV28, the J gene TRBJ1-3; D not certain. The CDR3 is 15 residues long. Germline values: CDR1 MDHEN, CDR2 SYDVKM. The CDR3 region is CASSLSPRNGNTIYF. The CDR3 nucleotides are TGTGCCAGCAGCTTATCACCCCGTAATGGAAACACCATATATTTT.

J is TRBJ1-5 and V is TRBV19, with unresolved D. The CDR3 extends over 15 amino acids. V shed 6 bases and J shed 2 bases, with 14 bases lying between them. CDR1 and CDR2 from the germline V gene are LNHDA and SQIVND (reference sequence). This CDR3 reads CASRTQGGGNQPQHF. The CDR3 DNA sequence: TGTGCCAGTAGGACTCAAGGCGGGGGCAATCAGCCCCAGCATTTT.

J is TRBJ1-6 and V is TRBV27, with a possible D match to TRBD1 (6 bases). CDR1 and CDR2 (germline): MNHEY, SMNVEV (reference sequence). Trimming took 5 bases from V and 9 from J, leaving 11 bases between them. The CDR3 extends over 13 amino acids. CDR3 amino acids: CASSLTGTSPLHF. The CDR3 coding sequence is TGTGCCAGCAGTCTAACAGGGACTTCACCCCTCCACTTT.

This clone was observed once. The V call is TRBV5-6, the J call TRBJ1-2; D unclear. Trimming removed 4 bases at V and 4 bases at J, with 17 bases between. Germline loops: CDR1 SGHDT, CDR2 YYEEEE. The CDR3 is 15 residues long. The CDR3 nucleotides are TGTGCCAGCAGCACTGGACGGACGGGTAGCTATGGCTACACCTTC. This encodes CASSTGRTGSYGYTF.

The chain couples TRBV28 to TRBJ1-5; TRBD1 agrees at 9 bases. The CDR3 runs 13 residues. The junction had 6 bases not matched to a gene; V was cut back by 9 bases and J by 6 bases. Germline CDR1 and CDR2: MDHEN and SYDVKM. Here the CDR3 reads CASVTGGSQPQHF. Written as DNA, the CDR3 is TGTGCCAGTGTAACAGGGGGCAGTCAGCCCCAGCATTTT.

This clone was counted a few times. The rearrangement links TRBV6-5 to TRBJ2-7; D tentatively reads TRBD1 or TRBD2 (5 bases each). Germline V gene sequence: CDR1 MNHEY, CDR2 SVGAGI. Trimming left V 6 bases short and J 7 bases short, with 19 bases between. This CDR3 has 14 residues. The CDR3 is CASRLPGPTGEQYF. The CDR3 DNA sequence: TGTGCCAGCAGACTACCGGGACCTACGGGAGAGCAGTACTTC.

V is TRBV19 and J is TRBJ2-7; D gene unclear. CDR1 and CDR2 from the germline V gene are LNHDA and SQIVND (reference sequence). V lost 3 bases to trimming and J lost 2 bases, with 8 bases between them. This CDR3 region has 13 residues. Here the CDR3 reads CASSIPPTYEQYF. As DNA, the CDR3 is TGTGCCAGTAGTATTCCACCAACCTACGAGCAGTACTTC.

The chain employs TRBV4-2 and TRBJ1-6; TRBD1 might be the D (6 bases). This CDR3 comprises 13 residues. V lost 0 bases to trimming and J lost 16 bases, with 13 bases between them. CDR1 and CDR2 (germline): LGHNA, YNFKEQ. The CDR3, as DNA: TGTGCCAGCAGCCAAGATGGGGGGCTTGGGCTCCACTTT. It specifies CASSQDGGLGLHF.

This chain uses TRBV19 with TRBJ1-5, with TRBD1 as a possible D gene (5 bases). The CDR3 sequence is 14 residues long. Trimming stripped 5 bases from V and 6 bases from J, with 14 bases between. Germline V gene lookup returns CDR1 LNHDA and CDR2 SQIVND (reference sequence). The CDR3 coding sequence is TGTGCCAGTAGTCTACTCGGGGGAGGTCAGCCCCAGCATTTT. This translates into CASSLLGGGQPQHF. Supplemented by reference TRBV19 and TRBJ1-5, the full variable domain reads DGGITQSPKYLFRKEGQNVTLSCEQNLNHDAMYWYRQDPGQGLRLIYYSQIVNDFQKGDIAEGYSVSREKKESFPLTVTSAQKNPTAFYLCASSLLGGGQPQHFGDGTRLSIL.

This clone occurred a few times. DNA of the CDR3: TGTGCCAGCAGCCATGGACTAGGTTCCACCGGGGAGCTGTTTTTT. It codes for CASSHGLGSTGELFF. The genes are TRBV7-6 and TRBJ2-2; 7 bases fit TRBD2. CDR3 size: 15 residues. The germline CDR1 and CDR2 sequences are SGHVS and FNYEAQ. The ends lost 5 bases at V and 4 bases at J; junction bases unmatched: 7.

The CDR3 bases are TGTGCCAGCAGCCTCACAGATACGCAGTATTTT. As protein: CASSLTDTQYF. This chain joins TRBV9 and TRBJ2-3; D uncertain. Germline assignment: CDR1 SGDLS and CDR2 YYNGEE. Trimming removed 4 bases from V and 2 bases from J, with 2 bases in between. This CDR3 has 11 residues.

This chain uses TRBV9 with TRBJ1-6; 9 bases fit TRBD1. This CDR3 comprises 13 residues. In germline, CDR1 is SGDLS, CDR2 YYNGEE. Trimming took 5 bases from V and 8 from J; bases not matched to a gene: 2. CDR3 region: CASSRQGDSPLHF. As DNA, the CDR3 is TGTGCCAGCAGTCGACAGGGGGATTCACCCCTCCACTTT. Full variable domain (remainder filled in from reference TRBV9 and TRBJ1-6): DSGVTQTPKHLITATGQRVTLRCSPRSGDLSVYWYQQSLDQGLQFLIQYYNGEERAKGNILERFSAQQFPDLHSELNLSSLELGDSALYFCASSRQGDSPLHFGNGTRLTVT.

The chain has TRBV7-3 and TRBJ1-2, with D possibly matching TRBD1 (6 bases). Per germline, CDR1 SGHTA and CDR2 FQGTGA. Trimming took off 6 bases at V and 6 bases at J, with 20 bases between the two ends. The CDR3 extends over 15 amino acids. In DNA form, the CDR3 reads TGTGCCAGCAGTCGAGGACAGTGGCCTGGGGATGGCTACACCTTC. As protein: CASSRGQWPGDGYTF.

The rearrangement links TRBV9 to TRBJ1-1; a weak D match, TRBD1 (5 bases). This CDR3 has 15 amino acids. V was shortened by 6 bases and J by 1 base, with 16 bases between the two germline ends. Germline CDR1 is SGDLS and CDR2 is YYNGEE. The CDR3 coding sequence is TGTGCCAGCAACTTCCTCCGGGACGGGAACACTGAAGCTTTCTTT. It codes for CASNFLRDGNTEAFF.

This sequence joins TRBV3-1 (or the pseudogene TRBV3-2) and TRBJ1-3; D not resolved. Germline CDR1 is LGHDT and CDR2 is YNNKEL (reference sequence). The CDR3 has 15 amino acids. The V end was cut by 0 bases, the J end by 2 bases, with 8 bases between. The CDR3 region has the DNA TGTGCCAGCAGCCAAGATAAGGTCCCTGGAAACACCATATATTTT. It translates to CASSQDKVPGNTIYF.

V is TRBV7-2 and J is TRBJ1-2; unclear D gene. Germline V gene sequence: CDR1 SGHTA, CDR2 FQGNSA. The CDR3 has 14 amino acids. V lost 6 bases and J 1 base, leaving 12 bases between the germline ends. The CDR3 spells CASSSRTDNYGYTF. As DNA, the CDR3 is TGTGCCAGCAGTTCCCGGACGGATAACTATGGCTACACCTTC.

The V call is TRBV5-1, the J call TRBJ2-5; 10 bases align to TRBD1. Per germline, CDR1 SGHRS and CDR2 YFSETQ. This CDR3 is built from 16 residues. The V segment lost 4 bases and the J segment 5 bases; nucleotides outside the gene matches: 11. Written as DNA, the CDR3 is TGCGCCAGCAGCGCGGCCGGGACAGGGGTTGTGGAGACCCAGTACTTC. It specifies CASSAAGTGVVETQYF.

This rearrangement joins TRBV6-5 to TRBJ1-3; the D is unclear. Germline CDR1 reads MNHEY; CDR2 reads SVGAGI. Deletions cut 0 bases from V and 2 bases from J, with 11 bases between. This CDR3 comprises 16 residues. CDR3 nucleotide sequence: TGTGCCAGCAGTTACTCTAGGGCGGAAACTGGAAACACCATATATTTT. Its translation is CASSYSRAETGNTIYF.

The chain links TRBV2 to TRBJ1-2; no definite D call. V was shortened by 2 bases and J by 7 bases, with 5 bases between the two germline ends. Looked up from germline, CDR1 is SNHLY and CDR2 is FYNNEI. The CDR3 consists of 11 residues. The CDR3 loop is CASSETVGYTF. DNA for the CDR3: TGTGCCAGCAGTGAAACGGTTGGCTACACCTTC.

This clone was detected a few times. The CDR3 sequence is CASSQNAGAAEQFF. CDR3 nucleotides: TGTGCCAGCAGCCAGAACGCAGGGGCTGCTGAGCAGTTCTTC. This chain joins TRBV7-3 and TRBJ2-1; D possibly corresponds to TRBD1 (6 bases). Germline assignment: CDR1 SGHTA and CDR2 FQGTGA. Trimming removed 5 bases from V and 9 bases from J, with 17 bases in between. This CDR3 has 14 amino acids.

The gene calls are TRBV19 and TRBJ1-2; perhaps TRBD1 as D (6 bases). The CDR3 is made up of 14 amino acids. With 6 bases removed from V and 2 bases from J, the gap between germline ends came to 13 bases. The germline V gene encodes CDR1 LNHDA and CDR2 SQIVND (reference sequence). DNA of the CDR3: TGTGCCAGTAGGTGGGGAGGACAGAACTATGGCTACACCTTC. It yields the protein CASRWGGQNYGYTF.

This clone was recorded a few times. CDR3 in amino acids: CASSLGTSGDRGTGELFF. CDR3 DNA: TGTGCCAGCAGCCTGGGGACTAGCGGCGATCGGGGCACCGGGGAGCTGTTTTTT. This chain connects TRBV4-2 to TRBJ2-2; 11 positions agree with TRBD2. This CDR3 has 18 amino acids. Per germline, CDR1 LGHNA and CDR2 YNFKEQ. V was clipped by 4 bases and J by 4 bases; unmatched bases: 11.

The gene calls are TRBV5-1 and TRBJ2-5; the D is unclear. V was clipped by 4 bases and J by 7 bases, with 17 bases between them. This CDR3 spans 14 amino acids. CDR1 and CDR2 (germline): SGHRS, YFSETQ. The CDR3 region has the DNA TGCGCCAGCAGCCCCCCTGGTGCCATGGGGACCCAGTACTTC. Translated: CASSPPGAMGTQYF. The whole variable domain, filled in from reference TRBV5-1 and TRBJ2-5, reads KAGVTQTPRYLIKTRGQQVTLSCSPISGHRSVSWYQQTPGQGLQFLFEYFSETQRNKGNFPGRFSGRQFSNSRSEMNVSTLELGDSALYLCASSPPGAMGTQYFGPGTRLLVL.

The table lists this clone with a count of one. This chain uses TRBV6-5 with TRBJ1-4; D uncertain. With 3 bases removed from V and 0 bases from J, the gap between germline ends came to 5 bases. Germline V CDR1 and CDR2: MNHEY, SVGAGI. CDR3 length: 14 residues. The CDR3 DNA reads TGTGCCAGCAGTTATGGTTCAACTAATGAAAAACTGTTTTTT. It codes for CASSYGSTNEKLFF.

The chain carries TRBV19 and TRBJ2-1, with a possible D match to TRBD2 (6 bases). Germline V lookup: CDR1 LNHDA, CDR2 SQIVND (reference sequence). The CDR3 covers 14 residues. V lost 2 bases to trimming and J lost 4 bases, with 9 bases between them. CDR3 in amino acids: CASSISSGYNEQFF. The CDR3 DNA reads as TGTGCCAGTAGTATAAGTAGCGGATACAATGAGCAGTTCTTC.